This entry lists 13 T cell receptor beta chains sequenced from one sample in a study of T cells in Graves' hyperthyroidism and ophthalmopathy. Researchers took RNA transcripts and amplified the TCR beta CDR3 regions from them. Researchers ran a first-round RT-PCR on the TCR CDR3 using the HTBI primer set. One entry per CDR3 protein, called by TCRdb with MiXCR from the multiplex PCR reads. This table holds about 740,000 distinct CDR3 sequences, 13% to 15% found once. The sample consisted of blood. The receptors here all came from a woman aged 18 to 35 with Graves' hyperthyroidism.

The J gene is TRBJ2-3, the V gene TRBV10-2; unclear D gene. CDR1 is WSHSY, CDR2 SAAADI, per germline. V was clipped by 4 bases and J by 2 bases, with 7 bases between them. CDR3 length: 13 amino acids. Written as DNA, the CDR3 is TGCGCCAGCAGTGGTCCACCCACAGATACGCAGTATTTT. It codes for CASSGPPTDTQYF.

This clonotype was detected ten times or more. The chain joins TRBV20-1 to TRBJ1-2, with 10 bases aligning to TRBD1. Germline V gene data show CDR1 as DFQATT and CDR2 as SNEGSKA (reference sequence). The CDR3 consists of 13 residues. V shed 6 bases, J shed 5 bases, and the junction held 6 bases outside the gene matches. The CDR3 reads CSALRTGGYGYTF. CDR3 DNA: TGCAGTGCGCTAAGGACAGGGGGATATGGCTACACCTTC.

J is TRBJ2-2 and V is TRBV15; 9 nucleotides agree with TRBD2. The V and J ends lost 3 bases and 8 bases, in that order; junction bases with no gene match: 19. The CDR3 length is 19 residues. CDR1 and CDR2 from the germline V gene are LNHNV and YYDKDF (reference sequence). The CDR3 loop reads CATSRNPGSLAGPGGELFF. DNA of the CDR3: TGTGCCACCAGCAGGAATCCGGGGTCGCTAGCGGGACCGGGAGGGGAGCTGTTTTTT. The full variable domain, in which reference TRBV15 and TRBJ2-2 provide the parts outside the CDR3, is DAMVIQNPRYQVTQFGKPVTLSCSQTLNHNVMYWYQQKSSQAPKLLFHYYDKDFNNEADTPDNFQSRRPNTSFCFLDIRSPGLGDTAMYLCATSRNPGSLAGPGGELFFGEGSRLTVL.

This clonotype has a count of ten or more. This chain joins TRBV7-2 and TRBJ2-3; no firm D call. The CDR3 consists of 13 residues. CDR1 and CDR2 from the germline V gene are SGHTA and FQGNSA. Deletions cut 3 bases from V and 3 bases from J, with 7 bases between. The CDR3 spells CASSFYRTDTQYF. DNA of the CDR3: TGTGCCAGCAGCTTCTATCGGACAGATACGCAGTATTTT.

This chain links TRBV10-3 with TRBJ2-7, with TRBD2 identical over 8 bases. Germline CDR1 reads ENHRY; CDR2 reads SYGVKD. The CDR3 sequence is 14 residues long. V shed 10 bases and J 0 bases; nucleotides not matched to a gene: 8. The CDR3 loop reads CATDSGATSYEQYF. CDR3 DNA sequence: TGTGCCACGGATAGCGGGGCAACCTCCTACGAGCAGTACTTC.

This clonotype was detected ten times or more. The rearrangement links TRBV4-1 to TRBJ2-7; no clear D. Germline V gene data show CDR1 as MGHRA and CDR2 as YSYEKL. V was cut by 0 bases and J by 7 bases, with 10 bases left in between. The CDR3 runs 13 residues. This CDR3 is CASSQDNVGEQYF. The CDR3 DNA sequence: TGCGCCAGCAGCCAAGATAATGTGGGGGAGCAGTACTTC.

The chain uses TRBV18 and TRBJ2-5; no clear D gene. The CDR3 has 14 residues. CDR1 is KGHSH, CDR2 LQKENI, per germline. Trimming cost V 3 bases and J 1 base, with 9 bases left between them. The DNA of the CDR3 is TGTGCCAGCTCACCTTCAAGGGCCCAAGAGACCCAGTACTTC. It specifies CASSPSRAQETQYF.

The sample holds many counts of this clonotype. V usage is TRBV11-2 and J usage is TRBJ1-1; a weak D match, TRBD1 (6 bases). The V gene lost 1 base and the J gene lost 3 bases, with 15 bases spanning the gap. Germline-derived CDR1 and CDR2 are SGHAT and FQNNGV. CDR3 length: 16 amino acids. CDR3: CASSLALQTGHTEAFF. DNA of the CDR3: TGTGCCAGCAGCTTAGCCCTACAGACAGGACACACTGAAGCTTTCTTT.

The V call is TRBV20-1, the J call TRBJ2-1, with TRBD1 matching 8 bases. With V trimmed by 5 bases and J by 0 bases, 3 bases remained unmatched. CDR3 size: 14 residues. Per the germline V gene, CDR1 is DFQATT and CDR2 is SNEGSKA (reference sequence). Here the CDR3 reads CSAHRGSSYNEQFF. In DNA form, the CDR3 reads TGCAGTGCTCACAGGGGGAGCTCCTACAATGAGCAGTTCTTC.

This clonotype was seen at least ten times. The genes are TRBV30 and TRBJ1-1, with D perhaps TRBD1 (6 bases). Germline CDR1 GTSNPN, CDR2 SVGIG (reference sequence). The CDR3 consists of 15 residues. Trimming cost V 4 bases and J 1 base, with 16 bases left between them. The CDR3, as DNA: TGTGCCTGGAAGGATGACAGGCGGGAGAACACTGAAGCTTTCTTT. Translated, it gives CAWKDDRRENTEAFF. Based on the CDR3 plus reference TRBV30 and TRBJ1-1, the full variable domain is SQTIHQWPATLVQPVGSPLSLECTVEGTSNPNLYWYRQAAGRGLQLLFYSVGIGQISSEVPQNLSASRPQDRQFILSSKKLLLSDSGFYLCAWKDDRRENTEAFFGQGTRLTVV.

This clonotype has at least ten counts. V and J are TRBV5-8 and TRBJ2-4; D gene uncertain. Trimming removed 7 bases at V and 2 bases at J, with 16 bases between. This CDR3 spans 15 amino acids. Germline V CDR1 and CDR2: SGHTS, YDEGEE. CDR3 nucleotide sequence: TGTGCCAGCGGCACTCAATCAGATCCCAAAAACATTCAGTACTTC. It translates to CASGTQSDPKNIQYF.

This clonotype was counted many times. J is TRBJ2-2 and V is TRBV2; D is unclear. V shed 4 bases and J shed 1 base, with 13 bases lying between them. The CDR3 contains 16 residues. CDR1 is SNHLY and CDR2 is FYNNEI in the germline V gene. CDR3 sequence: CASSAPRLLNTGELFF. DNA for the CDR3: TGTGCCAGCAGTGCCCCCCGCCTGCTGAACACCGGGGAGCTGTTTTTT. Supplemented by reference TRBV2 and TRBJ2-2, the full variable domain reads EPEVTQTPSHQVTQMGQEVILRCVPISNHLYFYWYRQILGQKVEFLVSFYNNEISEKSEIFDDQFSVERPDGSNFTLKIRSTKLEDSAMYFCASSAPRLLNTGELFFGEGSRLTVL.

This clonotype was seen a handful of times. The germline gene is not matched at one end of the junction; a read error may be the cause. The rearrangement joins TRBV27 to TRBJ1-5; D gene ambiguous. This CDR3 is 13 amino acids long. Germline CDR1 is MNHEY and CDR2 is SMNVEV (reference sequence). The CDR3 reads CASRLYSNQPQHF. The CDR3 DNA sequence: TGTGCCAGCAGATTATATAGCAATCAGCCCCAGCATTTT.